The rows below give T cell receptor beta chains drawn from one sample of a study of cytomegalovirus exposure and HLA in healthy donors. Sequencing used immunoSEQ multiplex PCR; TCRdb keeps in-frame clones, though not all of them. The sample shows fewer than 200,000 clones, around nine tenths of them seen only once. Material for sequencing was PBMCs. All receptors come from a woman in her twenties or thirties in good health and CMV-seronegative. The CDR3 runs from the conserved cysteine through the conserved F or W. A D gene is named only where the DNA matches it firmly. A row's size may be missing; if present it is once, few, many or a size class.

j_call: TRBJ2-5; clone_size: -; v_call: TRBV2; d_call: TRBD2; cdr3_nt: TGTGCCAGCAGCCCTAGCGGGGCCCTAGAAGAGACCCAGTACTTC; cdr3_aa: CASSPSGALEETQYF
j_call: TRBJ2-2; clone_size: -; v_call: TRBV27; d_call: TRBD1; cdr3_nt: TGTGCCAGCAAGAGAACAGGGGCCGGGGAGCTGTTTTTT; cdr3_aa: CASKRTGAGELFF
j_call: TRBJ2-7; clone_size: -; v_call: TRBV21-1; d_call: -; cdr3_nt: TGTGCCAGCAGCAAAGTTTCTAGCGGGGGTCGGTCCTACGAGCAGTACTTC; cdr3_aa: CASSKVSSGGRSYEQYF
j_call: TRBJ2-5; clone_size: once; v_call: TRBV27; d_call: TRBD2; cdr3_nt: TGTGCCAGCAGTTCCCTAACTAGCGGGGTTCAGACCCAGTACTTC; cdr3_aa: CASSSLTSGVQTQYF
j_call: TRBJ1-1; clone_size: once; v_call: TRBV7-6; d_call: -; cdr3_nt: TGTGCCAGCAGCTTACCCCCGGGTCGGAACACTGAAGCTTTCTTT; cdr3_aa: CASSLPPGRNTEAFF
j_call: TRBJ1-5; clone_size: -; v_call: TRBV19; d_call: -; cdr3_nt: TGTGCCAGTAGTATATCGTCAGGATCGGGCAATCAGCCCCAGCATTTT; cdr3_aa: CASSISSGSGNQPQHF
j_call: TRBJ1-1; clone_size: -; v_call: TRBV15; d_call: -; cdr3_nt: TGTGCCACCAGCGGGGAGGGGGGCGGGTGGGGTGAAGCTTTCTTT; cdr3_aa: CATSGEGGGWGEAFF
j_call: TRBJ1-1; clone_size: -; v_call: TRBV27; d_call: TRBD1; cdr3_nt: TGTGCCAGCAGTCCCCGCCCGGACAGGGAGAACACTGAAGCTTTCTTT; cdr3_aa: CASSPRPDRENTEAFF
j_call: TRBJ2-1; clone_size: -; v_call: TRBV5-1; d_call: TRBD1; cdr3_nt: TGCGCCAGCAGCCCCGGGACAGGGCATGAGCAGTTCTTC; cdr3_aa: CASSPGTGHEQFF
j_call: TRBJ2-3; clone_size: -; v_call: TRBV5-6; d_call: -; cdr3_nt: TGTGCCAGCAGCGGGAGACCCGGGGTTAGACAGTATTTT; cdr3_aa: CASSGRPGVRQYF
j_call: TRBJ1-4; clone_size: -; v_call: TRBV2; d_call: TRBD1; cdr3_nt: TGTGCCAGCAGCCCGGACAGGGGAAAGAGTGAAAAACTGTTTTTT; cdr3_aa: CASSPDRGKSEKLFF
j_call: TRBJ1-6; clone_size: -; v_call: TRBV4-1; d_call: -; cdr3_nt: TGCGCCAGCAGCCTCCAGGATCGCCAAAATCCACCCCTCCACTTT; cdr3_aa: CASSLQDRQNPPLHF